Shown below are 14 T cell receptor beta chains from a single sample sequenced in a study of tumor-infiltrating lymphocytes in primary liver carcinoma. With a constant-region primer, TCR beta cDNA was made from 400 to 550 ng of total RNA. TCR beta libraries came from three nested multiplex PCR rounds using slightly modified ARM-PCR. The first two PCR rounds, nine to ten cycles each, used TRBV1-TRBV30 forward primers and a C-beta reverse primer. MiXCR was run by TCRdb on the multiplex PCR reads, yielding one entry per CDR3 protein. This table holds about 120,000 distinct CDR3 sequences, under 70% found once. The tissue used was unsorted bulk material of about 17-33 mg. RNA and DNA were co-extracted from it with the AllPrep DNA/RNA mini kit. The sample taken for sequencing was tumor-adjacent normal liver tissue. The source is an older woman with primary liver carcinoma and hepatitis B virus infection.

Details on this clonotype: One end of the junction is discordant with germline, which a read error may explain. The V call is TRBV11-2, the J call TRBJ1-2; unclear D gene. The CDR3 has 14 amino acids. Germline loops: CDR1 SGHAT, CDR2 FQNNGV. CDR3 nucleotides: TGTGCCAGTAGCTTAGAGACTACTAACTATTGCTACACCTTC. Its protein product is CASSLETTNYCYTF.

As concerns this clonotype: The junction and the germline gene differ at one end; a read error may be behind it. The rearrangement joins TRBV6-1 to TRBJ2-2, with 9 bases matching TRBD2. The CDR3 spans 15 residues. Looked up from germline, CDR1 is MNHNS and CDR2 is SASEGT. The CDR3 bases are TGTGCCAGCACTGGGATTAGCGGGAGTTCCGGGGAGCTGTTTTTC. Its translation is CASTGISGSSGELFF.

This clonotype is medium-sized (0.01 to 0.1%) in the sample. The chain couples TRBV4-1 to TRBJ1-5; D is undetermined. Germline CDR1 is MGHRA and CDR2 is YSYEKL. This CDR3 is built from 13 residues. V lost 3 bases to trimming and J lost 4 bases, with 7 bases between them. CDR3 bases: TGCGCCAGCAGCCATGGCCAGAATCAGCCCCAGCATTTT. It yields the protein CASSHGQNQPQHF.

DNA of the CDR3: TGTGCCAGCAGCTTACAAGCGGGAGGTGAGCAGTTCTTC. Translating gives CASSLQAGGEQFF. The chain joins TRBV7-2 to TRBJ2-1; 9 bases are shared with TRBD2. Germline V lookup: CDR1 SGHTA, CDR2 FQGNSA. The V gene end was trimmed by 2 bases and the J gene end by 9 bases; junction bases not matched to a gene: 2. This CDR3 spans 13 amino acids.

This clonotype was counted many times. V is TRBV29-1 and J is TRBJ2-7; D unclear. This CDR3 has 13 residues. Trimming stripped 6 bases from V and 0 bases from J, with 12 bases between. The germline CDR1 and CDR2 sequences are SQVTM and ANQGSEA. CDR3 DNA: TGCAGCGTCTCCTTTTCTAGCTCCTACGAGCAGTACTTC. Its protein product is CSVSFSSSYEQYF.

Details on this clonotype: At one of its ends the junction is not consistent with the germline gene, which may arise from a read error. The gene calls are TRBV5-6 and TRBJ1-2; the D is unclear. The CDR3 loop spans 12 amino acids. Germline CDR1 is SGHDT and CDR2 is YYEEEE. CDR3 amino acids: CAGSSARYGYTF. The CDR3 nucleotides are TGTGCCGGCAGCTCGGCAAGATATGGCTACACCTTC. Variable domain in full (rest from reference TRBV5-6 and TRBJ1-2): DAGVTQSPTHLIKTRGQQVTLRCSPKSGHDTVSWYQQALGQGPQFIFQYYEEEERQRGNFPDRFSGHQFPNYSSELNVNALLLGDSALYLCAGSSARYGYTFGSGTRLTVV.

About this clonotype itself: Since the CDR3 does not end with the conserved phenylalanine or tryptophan, this likely comes from a read error. The DNA is left out, because the CDR3 cannot be placed on it with certainty; the CDR3 is given as TCRdb lists it. J is TRBJ1-5 and V is TRBV12-3 or TRBV12-4. Inclusive of both ends, the CDR3 amounts to 12 amino acids. The CDR3 reads CASSLSPGARHS.

Regarding this clonotype: At one boundary the junction diverges from the germline segment, which might be a read error. This chain uses TRBV24-1 with TRBJ2-1; D ambiguous. Germline V gives CDR1 KGHDR, CDR2 SFDVKD. This CDR3 has 13 residues. The CDR3 sequence: CATTSSSYYEQFF. For the CDR3, the DNA is TGTGCCACCACCAGCAGCTCCTACTATGAGCAGTTCTTC.

This clonotype was recorded a few times. Relative to the germline gene, one junction end is altered; a read error may explain this. This chain connects TRBV11-2 to TRBJ2-1, with D possibly being TRBD1 (6 bases). Looked up from germline, CDR1 is SGHAT and CDR2 is FQNNGV. The CDR3 runs 16 residues. The CDR3 DNA follows: TGTGCCAGTAGCTTAGATCTGACGGGTGGGGGCGATGAACAACTCTTC. Its translation: CASSLDLTGGGDEQLF.

A single count supports this clonotype. At one end the junction does not follow the germline gene, possibly because of a read error. The chain combines TRBV4-2 with TRBJ1-4; D remains ambiguous. Germline loops: CDR1 LGHNA, CDR2 YNFKEQ. This CDR3 is 16 amino acids long. CDR3: CASSQMHREANERLFF. The CDR3 bases are TGTGCCAGCAGCCAAATGCATCGGGAAGCGAATGAAAGACTGTTTTTT.

Regarding this clonotype: Being one base from a much bigger clone, this may be a read error. The missing conserved phenylalanine or tryptophan at the end of this CDR3 makes a read error likely. The chain links TRBV6-5 to TRBJ2-1; no firm D call. The J call is in doubt because the DNA end fits TRBJ2-7 better. CDR1 and CDR2 from the germline V gene are MNHEY and SVGAGI. The CDR3 loop spans 14 amino acids. The CDR3 DNA sequence: TGTGCCAGCAGTTACTCGAGTCTGGGTAATGAGCAGTACTTA. Translated, it gives CASSYSSLGNEQYL.

In this sample, this clonotype turned up many times. The V gene is TRBV28, the J gene TRBJ2-3; D call uncertain. The V end was cut by 2 bases, the J end by 2 bases, with 11 bases between. The CDR3 runs 15 residues. The germline gives CDR1 MDHEN, CDR2 SYDVKM. This chain's CDR3 is CASSLPFGSTDTQYF. The CDR3, as DNA: TGTGCCAGCAGTTTACCCTTTGGATCCACAGATACGCAGTATTTT.

CDR3 protein: CSVRGGITYEQYF. For the CDR3, the DNA is TGCAGCGTTCGTGGAGGAATTACCTACGAGCAGTACTTC. The chain uses TRBV29-1 and TRBJ2-7; tentative D call: TRBD2 (5 bases). CDR1 is SQVTM, CDR2 ANQGSEA, per germline. This CDR3 spans 13 amino acids. V lost 5 bases and J lost 2, with 13 bases in between.

As to this clonotype: The junction departs from germline at one end; a sequencing error may be responsible. V is TRBV12-3 or TRBV12-4 and J is TRBJ2-2; 9 bases are a match to TRBD2. CDR3 length: 17 amino acids. The CDR3 region is CASTAGGPSTDTGVLFF. CDR3 coding DNA: TGTGCCAGCACCGCGGGAGGGCCAAGTACCGACACCGGGGTGCTGTTTTTT.